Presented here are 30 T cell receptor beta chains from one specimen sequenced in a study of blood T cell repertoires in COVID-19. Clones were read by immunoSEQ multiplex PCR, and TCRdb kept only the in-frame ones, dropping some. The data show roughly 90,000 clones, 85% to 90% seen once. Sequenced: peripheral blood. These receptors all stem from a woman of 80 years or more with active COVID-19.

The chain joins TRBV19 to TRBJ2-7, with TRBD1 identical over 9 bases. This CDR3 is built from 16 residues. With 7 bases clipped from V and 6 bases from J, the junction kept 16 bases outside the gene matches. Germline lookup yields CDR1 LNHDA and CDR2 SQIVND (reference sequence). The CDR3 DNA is TGTGCCAGTACCAATATCCAGACAGGGGGGTTGTTCGAGCAGTACTTC. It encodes CASTNIQTGGLFEQYF.

CDR3 DNA sequence: TGTGCCAGCAGTCGAAACCCTTCGCGGGGGTACGAGCAGTACTTC. It is translated as CASSRNPSRGYEQYF. The chain is built from TRBV28 and TRBJ2-7; 7 bases agree with TRBD2. With 5 bases clipped from V and 4 bases from J, the junction kept 11 bases outside the gene matches. This CDR3 has 15 amino acids. The V gene's germline CDR1 is MDHEN and CDR2 SYDVKM.

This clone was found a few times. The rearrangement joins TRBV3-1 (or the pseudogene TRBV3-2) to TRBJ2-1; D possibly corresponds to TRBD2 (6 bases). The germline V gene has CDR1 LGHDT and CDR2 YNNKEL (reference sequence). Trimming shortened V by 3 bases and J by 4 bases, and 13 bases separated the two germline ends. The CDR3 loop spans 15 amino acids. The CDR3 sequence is CASSHWGEGYNEQFF. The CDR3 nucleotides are TGTGCCAGCAGCCACTGGGGGGAAGGGTACAATGAGCAGTTCTTC.

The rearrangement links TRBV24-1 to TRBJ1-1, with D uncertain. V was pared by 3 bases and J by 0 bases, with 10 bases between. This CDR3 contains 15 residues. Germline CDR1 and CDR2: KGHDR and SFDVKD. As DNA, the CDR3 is TGTGCCACCAGTGATACAGACAAGATGAACACTGAAGCTTTCTTT. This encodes CATSDTDKMNTEAFF.

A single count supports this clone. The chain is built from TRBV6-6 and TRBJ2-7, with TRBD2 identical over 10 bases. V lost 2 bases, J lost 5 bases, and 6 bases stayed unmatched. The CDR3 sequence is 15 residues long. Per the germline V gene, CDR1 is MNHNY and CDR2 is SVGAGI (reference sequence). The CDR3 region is CASSYHSGRGNEQYF. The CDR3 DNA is TGTGCCAGCAGTTACCACAGCGGGAGGGGAAACGAGCAGTACTTC.

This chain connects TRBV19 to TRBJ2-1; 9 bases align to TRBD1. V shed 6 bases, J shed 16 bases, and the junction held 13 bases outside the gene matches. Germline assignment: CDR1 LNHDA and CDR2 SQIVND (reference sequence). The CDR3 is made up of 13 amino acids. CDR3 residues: CASSQDPGTGSFF. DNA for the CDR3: TGTGCCAGTAGCCAGGACCCCGGGACAGGGTCCTTCTTC.

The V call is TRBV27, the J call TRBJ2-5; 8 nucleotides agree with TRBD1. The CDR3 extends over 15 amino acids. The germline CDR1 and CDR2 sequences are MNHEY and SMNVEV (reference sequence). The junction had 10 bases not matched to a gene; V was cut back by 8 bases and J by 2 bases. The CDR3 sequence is CASRGRGQAQETQYF. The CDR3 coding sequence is TGTGCCAGCCGGGGAAGGGGACAGGCTCAAGAGACCCAGTACTTC.

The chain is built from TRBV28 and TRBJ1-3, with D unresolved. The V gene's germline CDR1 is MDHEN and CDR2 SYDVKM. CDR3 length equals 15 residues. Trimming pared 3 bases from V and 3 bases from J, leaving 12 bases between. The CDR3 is CASSFETNVGNTIYF. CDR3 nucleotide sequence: TGTGCCAGCAGTTTTGAGACAAACGTTGGAAACACCATATATTTT.

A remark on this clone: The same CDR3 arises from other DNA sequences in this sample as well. CDR3 sequence reads: CSVQTGELFF. CDR3 DNA: TGCAGCGTCCAAACCGGGGAGCTGTTTTTT. J is TRBJ2-2 and V is TRBV29-1; unclear D gene. The CDR3 length is 10 residues. V was clipped by 6 bases and J by 5 bases, with 4 bases between them. The V gene's germline CDR1 is SQVTM and CDR2 ANQGSEA.

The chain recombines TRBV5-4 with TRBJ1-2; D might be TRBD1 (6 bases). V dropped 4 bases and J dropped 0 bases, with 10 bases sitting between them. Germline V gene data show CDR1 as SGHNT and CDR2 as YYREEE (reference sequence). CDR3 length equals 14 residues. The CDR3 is CASSEGGANYGYTF. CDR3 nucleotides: TGTGCCAGCAGCGAAGGGGGGGCTAACTATGGCTACACCTTC.

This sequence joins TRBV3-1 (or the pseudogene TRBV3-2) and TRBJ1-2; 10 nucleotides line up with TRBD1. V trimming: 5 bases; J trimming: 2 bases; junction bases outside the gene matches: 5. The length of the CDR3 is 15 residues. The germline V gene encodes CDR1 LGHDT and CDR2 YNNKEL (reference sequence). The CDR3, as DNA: TGTGCCAGCAGCTACCAGGACAGGGGGAACTATGGCTACACCTTC. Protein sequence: CASSYQDRGNYGYTF.

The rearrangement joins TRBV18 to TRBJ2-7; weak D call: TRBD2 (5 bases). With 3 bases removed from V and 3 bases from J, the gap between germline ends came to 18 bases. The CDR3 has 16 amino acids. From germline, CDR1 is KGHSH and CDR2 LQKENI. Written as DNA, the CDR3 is TGTGCCAGCTCACCGGGAGCGGTTGGTCTCCACTACGAGCAGTACTTC. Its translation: CASSPGAVGLHYEQYF.

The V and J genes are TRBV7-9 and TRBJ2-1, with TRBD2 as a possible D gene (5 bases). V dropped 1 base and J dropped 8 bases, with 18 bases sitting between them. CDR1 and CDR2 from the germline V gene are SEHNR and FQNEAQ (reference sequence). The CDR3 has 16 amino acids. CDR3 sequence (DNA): TGTGCCAGCAGCTTAGGGAGGTCGGAGGTAGTAGATGAGCAGTTCTTC. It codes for CASSLGRSEVVDEQFF.

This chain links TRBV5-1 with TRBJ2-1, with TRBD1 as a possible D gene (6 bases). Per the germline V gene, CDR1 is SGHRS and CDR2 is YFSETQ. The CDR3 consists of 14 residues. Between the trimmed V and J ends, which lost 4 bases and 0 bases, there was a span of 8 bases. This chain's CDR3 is CASSTDSSYNEQFF. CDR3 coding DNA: TGCGCCAGCAGCACGGACAGCTCCTACAATGAGCAGTTCTTC. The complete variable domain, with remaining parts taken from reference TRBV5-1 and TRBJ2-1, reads KAGVTQTPRYLIKTRGQQVTLSCSPISGHRSVSWYQQTPGQGLQFLFEYFSETQRNKGNFPGRFSGRQFSNSRSEMNVSTLELGDSALYLCASSTDSSYNEQFFGPGTRLTVL.

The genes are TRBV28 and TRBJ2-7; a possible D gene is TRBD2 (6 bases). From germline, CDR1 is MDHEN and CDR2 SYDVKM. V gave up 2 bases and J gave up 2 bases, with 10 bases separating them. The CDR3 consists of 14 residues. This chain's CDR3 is CASSLTGVTYEQYF. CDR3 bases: TGTGCCAGCAGTTTAACGGGAGTAACCTACGAGCAGTACTTC.

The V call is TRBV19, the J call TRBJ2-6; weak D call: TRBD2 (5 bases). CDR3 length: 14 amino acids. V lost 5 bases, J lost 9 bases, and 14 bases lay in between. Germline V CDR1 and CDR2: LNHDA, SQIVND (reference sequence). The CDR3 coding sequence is TGTGCCAGTAGTCCACTAGGGATTTTCAACGTCCTGACTTTC. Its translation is CASSPLGIFNVLTF. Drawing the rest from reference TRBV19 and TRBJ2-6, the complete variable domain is DGGITQSPKYLFRKEGQNVTLSCEQNLNHDAMYWYRQDPGQGLRLIYYSQIVNDFQKGDIAEGYSVSREKKESFPLTVTSAQKNPTAFYLCASSPLGIFNVLTFGAGSRLTVL.

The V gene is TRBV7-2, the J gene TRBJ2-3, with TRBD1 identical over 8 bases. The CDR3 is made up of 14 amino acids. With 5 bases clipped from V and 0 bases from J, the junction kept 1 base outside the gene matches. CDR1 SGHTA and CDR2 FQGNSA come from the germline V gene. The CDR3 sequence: CASSRDRSTDTQYF. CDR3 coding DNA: TGTGCCAGCAGCCGGGACAGGAGCACAGATACGCAGTATTTT. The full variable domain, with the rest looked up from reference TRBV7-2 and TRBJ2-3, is GAGVSQSPSNKVTEKGKDVELRCDPISGHTALYWYRQSLGQGLEFLIYFQGNSAPDKSGLPSDRFSAERTGGSVSTLTIQRTQQEDSAVYLCASSRDRSTDTQYFGPGTRLTVL.

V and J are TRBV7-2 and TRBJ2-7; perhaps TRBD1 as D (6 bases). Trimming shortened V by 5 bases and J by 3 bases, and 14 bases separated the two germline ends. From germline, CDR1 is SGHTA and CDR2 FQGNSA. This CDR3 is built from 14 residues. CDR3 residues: CASSPGQQGYEQYF. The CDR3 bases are TGTGCCAGCAGCCCCGGTCAACAGGGCTACGAGCAGTACTTC.

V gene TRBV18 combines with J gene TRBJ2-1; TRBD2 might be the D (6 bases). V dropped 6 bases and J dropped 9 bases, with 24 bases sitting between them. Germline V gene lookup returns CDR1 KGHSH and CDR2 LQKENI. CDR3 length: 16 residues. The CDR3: CASSRTTDSALGEQFF. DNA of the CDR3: TGTGCCAGCTCCCGGACTACCGACAGCGCCTTGGGTGAGCAGTTCTTC.

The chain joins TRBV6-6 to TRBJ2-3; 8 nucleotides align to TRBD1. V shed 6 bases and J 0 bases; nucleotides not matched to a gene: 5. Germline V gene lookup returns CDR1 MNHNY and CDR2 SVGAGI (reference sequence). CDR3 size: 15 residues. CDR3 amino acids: CASSRQGRSTDTQYF. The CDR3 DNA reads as TGTGCCAGCAGCCGACAGGGGCGAAGCACAGATACGCAGTATTTT.

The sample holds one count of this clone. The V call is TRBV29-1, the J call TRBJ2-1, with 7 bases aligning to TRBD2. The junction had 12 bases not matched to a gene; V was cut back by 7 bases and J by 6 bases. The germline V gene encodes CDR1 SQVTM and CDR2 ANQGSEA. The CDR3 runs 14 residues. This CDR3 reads CSALAAPGSNEQFF. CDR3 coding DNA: TGCAGCGCCCTAGCGGCCCCCGGAAGCAATGAGCAGTTCTTC.

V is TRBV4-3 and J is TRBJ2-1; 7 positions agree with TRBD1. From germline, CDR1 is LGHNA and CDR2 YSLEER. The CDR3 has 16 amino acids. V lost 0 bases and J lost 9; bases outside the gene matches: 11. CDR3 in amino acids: CASSQDWDRKGTEQFF. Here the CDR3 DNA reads TGCGCCAGCAGCCAAGATTGGGACAGAAAAGGCACTGAGCAGTTCTTC.

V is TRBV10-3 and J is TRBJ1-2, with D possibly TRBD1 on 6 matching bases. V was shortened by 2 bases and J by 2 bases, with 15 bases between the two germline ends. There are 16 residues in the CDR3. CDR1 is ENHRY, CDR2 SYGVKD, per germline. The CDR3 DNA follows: TGTGCCATCAGTGAGAGCAGGGGCGCAGGGAACTATGGCTACACCTTC. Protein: CAISESRGAGNYGYTF.

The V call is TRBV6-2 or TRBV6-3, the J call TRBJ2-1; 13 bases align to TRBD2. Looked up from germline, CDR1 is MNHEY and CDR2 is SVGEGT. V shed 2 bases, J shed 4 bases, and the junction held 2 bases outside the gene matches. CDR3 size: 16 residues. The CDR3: CASSYPGLAGYNEQFF. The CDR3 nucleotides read TGTGCCAGCAGTTACCCGGGACTAGCGGGATACAATGAGCAGTTCTTC.

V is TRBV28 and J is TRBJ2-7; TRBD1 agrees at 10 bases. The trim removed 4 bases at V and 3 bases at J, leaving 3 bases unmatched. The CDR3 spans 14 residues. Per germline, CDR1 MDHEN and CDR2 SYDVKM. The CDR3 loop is CASSSRTGGYEQYF. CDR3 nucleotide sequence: TGTGCCAGCAGTTCAAGGACAGGGGGCTACGAGCAGTACTTC.

The CDR3: CASSQVLAGGTDTQYF. The CDR3 region has the DNA TGTGCCAGCAGCCAAGTCTTAGCGGGAGGGACAGATACGCAGTATTTT. V usage is TRBV4-2 and J usage is TRBJ2-3; TRBD2 matches at 11 bases. Germline CDR1 and CDR2: LGHNA and YNFKEQ. The V segment lost 1 base and the J segment 3 bases; nucleotides outside the gene matches: 3. The CDR3 is 16 amino acids.

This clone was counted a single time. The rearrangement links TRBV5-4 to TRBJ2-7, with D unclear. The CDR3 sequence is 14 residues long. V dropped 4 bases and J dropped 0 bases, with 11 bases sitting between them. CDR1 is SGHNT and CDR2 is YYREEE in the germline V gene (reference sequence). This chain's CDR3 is CASSGTTGSYEQYF. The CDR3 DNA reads TGTGCCAGCAGCGGTACCACGGGCTCCTACGAGCAGTACTTC.

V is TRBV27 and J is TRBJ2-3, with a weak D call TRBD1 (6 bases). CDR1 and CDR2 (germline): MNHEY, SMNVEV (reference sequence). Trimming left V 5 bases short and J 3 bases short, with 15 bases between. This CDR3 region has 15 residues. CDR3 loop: CASSPVGAATDTQYF. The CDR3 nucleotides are TGTGCCAGCAGTCCCGTGGGGGCAGCAACAGATACGCAGTATTTT.

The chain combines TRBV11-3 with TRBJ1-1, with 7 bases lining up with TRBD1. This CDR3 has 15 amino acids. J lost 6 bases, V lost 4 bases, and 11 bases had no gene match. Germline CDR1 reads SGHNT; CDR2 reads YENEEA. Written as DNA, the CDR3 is TGTGCCAGCAGCTCTCAGACAGGGCAACAGGCTGAAGCTTTCTTT. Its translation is CASSSQTGQQAEAFF.

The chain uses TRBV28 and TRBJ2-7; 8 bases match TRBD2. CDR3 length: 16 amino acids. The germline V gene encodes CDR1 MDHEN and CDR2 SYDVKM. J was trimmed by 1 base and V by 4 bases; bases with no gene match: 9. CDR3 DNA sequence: TGTGCCAGCAGTTCCCCTCGCGGGGGGAGGTCCTACGAGCAGTACTTC. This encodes CASSSPRGGRSYEQYF.